The entry below describes one T cell receptor (beta chain). The data belong to a study of CD8+ T cells in alopecia areata. Germline lookup yields CDR1 SGHRS and CDR2 YFSETQ. The length of the CDR3 is 15 residues. V was pared by 7 bases and J by 3 bases, with 19 bases between. Noted treatment: oral pan-JAK inhibitor, 5-10 mg twice daily. RNA extraction was followed by reverse transcription into cDNA, which acted as the sequencing template. The data were produced by immunoSEQ multiplex PCR, yet TCRdb's version contains in-frame clones alone and is incomplete. The table has 200,000 to 250,000 clones, around 66% seen once.

The receptor was derived from a human donor with alopecia areata. Sequenced material: CD4+ T cells sorted from blood, taken around week 44, from a patient treated with tofacitinib. The gene calls are TRBV5-1 and TRBJ1-2; D is possibly TRBD1 (6 bases). CDR3 sequence reads: CASQTGRVTDYGYTF. In nucleotides, the CDR3 is TGCGCCAGCCAGACAGGAAGGGTAACTGACTATGGCTACACCTTC.